Reported below is one T cell receptor (beta chain). No antigen is known for it. Base qualities are not provided; no much larger clone lies one nucleotide away. This sample is part of a study of shared clonotypes between healthy human individuals (dated by TCRdb to 2020 to 2022). Regarding the research as a whole: The cohort comprised a couple of women and a few men aged 18 to 49 years. Blood TCR repertoires of four to six healthy adults were deeply sequenced to estimate repertoire size and the extent of clonotype sharing between individuals. Libraries were prepared and TCR repertoires were sequenced by different laboratories using diverse techniques, in order to increase sequencing depth and limit assay-specific biases. Per donor, leukapheresis produced somewhere between about 0.94 and 10 billion PBMCs.

The donors were healthy, HIV-negative adults who had no recently reported acute infections or vaccinations. Every donor was a Caucasian adult living in Nashville, Tennessee, USA. For unsorted samples, roughly 90 million PBMCs were counted, and genomic DNA was extracted using the QIAamp DNA Blood Mini kit. Blood was collected by leukapheresis, and PBMCs were isolated by Ficoll-Histopaque density gradient centrifugation and then cryopreserved in liquid nitrogen vapor phase. The paper as a whole reports these results and caveats: The small number of donors limited the genetic and exposure-history diversity represented. Pairwise subsampling indicated that sequencing depth was expected to affect the degree of clonotype sharing among donors. Sampling was restricted to blood, and TCR repertoires in tissues likely differ from the TCR repertoires found in blood.

Per the germline V gene, MNHNS is the CDR1 and SASEGT is the CDR2. The CDR3 contains 18 residues, cysteine and phenylalanine counted. Just the 54-base CDR3 DNA is kept, in frame starting at base 1. Between the V and J ends, shortened by 3 bases and 0 bases respectively, the junction contains 17 bases. Using the deep immunoSEQ assay, TCR CDR3 regions were amplified from genomic DNA by multiplex PCR. Genomic DNA extracted from each cell subset was distributed evenly over all wells of several immunoSEQ 96-well plates, and each plate served as one replicate. For unsorted PBMC, 250 to 300 ng genomic DNA, equal to 32,000 or so T cell genomes, was loaded into each replicate PCR. Ten immunoSEQ deep assay plates were used to sequence unsorted PBMC genomic DNA. Purified libraries were measured with a Qubit 3.0 fluorometer, size-checked on a Bioanalyzer 2100, and measured again with the KAPA Library Quantification kit. A separate single-read 150-cycle Illumina NextSeq 550 flow cell was used to sequence each immunoSEQ 96-well plate. In the authors' own workflow: The immunoSEQ output contained only junctional sequences without quality scores, so filtering could not match that applied to full-length reads. To assign V/J genes and CDR3, sequences were annotated using PyIR, a Python wrapper for IgBLAST v1.9, with IMGT germline references. Reads were removed for weak V/J assignments (E-value above 1e-6), missing CDR3, stop codons, out-of-frame junctions, or ambiguous translated residues. V3J clonotypes were defined as sequences sharing an identical inferred V gene, J gene, and CDR3 amino acid sequence. To compute the percentage overlap between repertoires, the number of shared unique clonotypes was divided by the size of the smaller repertoire. Three approaches were used to assess repertoire richness: RTK rarefaction, the Chao1 estimator, and Recon v2.1 estimates of unobserved clonotypes. Drawn from immuneACCESS, this table holds only the in-frame rearrangements with V and J called that TCRdb kept. Clones are partly lost; checked studies trace under half to an unresolved V gene and leave the rest unexplained. Clone size and V and J calls were adopted from that table, with D and trimming inferred from the DNA. Here the sample has about 470,000 clones; roughly 77% occur a single time. The ten most abundant clones make up around 14% of the sample.

The clonotype originates from a woman in her thirties or forties in good health. Some clones in this sample may be carry-over from other donors' samples. The chain is encoded by TRBV6-1 joined to TRBJ1-4, with no confident D gene call. Sequenced sample: PBMCs. The CDR3 protein is CASSDKKAGAATNEKLFF. The nucleotides read TGTGCCAGCAGTGACAAAAAGGCGGGAGCCGCAACTAATGAAAAACTGTTTTTT.